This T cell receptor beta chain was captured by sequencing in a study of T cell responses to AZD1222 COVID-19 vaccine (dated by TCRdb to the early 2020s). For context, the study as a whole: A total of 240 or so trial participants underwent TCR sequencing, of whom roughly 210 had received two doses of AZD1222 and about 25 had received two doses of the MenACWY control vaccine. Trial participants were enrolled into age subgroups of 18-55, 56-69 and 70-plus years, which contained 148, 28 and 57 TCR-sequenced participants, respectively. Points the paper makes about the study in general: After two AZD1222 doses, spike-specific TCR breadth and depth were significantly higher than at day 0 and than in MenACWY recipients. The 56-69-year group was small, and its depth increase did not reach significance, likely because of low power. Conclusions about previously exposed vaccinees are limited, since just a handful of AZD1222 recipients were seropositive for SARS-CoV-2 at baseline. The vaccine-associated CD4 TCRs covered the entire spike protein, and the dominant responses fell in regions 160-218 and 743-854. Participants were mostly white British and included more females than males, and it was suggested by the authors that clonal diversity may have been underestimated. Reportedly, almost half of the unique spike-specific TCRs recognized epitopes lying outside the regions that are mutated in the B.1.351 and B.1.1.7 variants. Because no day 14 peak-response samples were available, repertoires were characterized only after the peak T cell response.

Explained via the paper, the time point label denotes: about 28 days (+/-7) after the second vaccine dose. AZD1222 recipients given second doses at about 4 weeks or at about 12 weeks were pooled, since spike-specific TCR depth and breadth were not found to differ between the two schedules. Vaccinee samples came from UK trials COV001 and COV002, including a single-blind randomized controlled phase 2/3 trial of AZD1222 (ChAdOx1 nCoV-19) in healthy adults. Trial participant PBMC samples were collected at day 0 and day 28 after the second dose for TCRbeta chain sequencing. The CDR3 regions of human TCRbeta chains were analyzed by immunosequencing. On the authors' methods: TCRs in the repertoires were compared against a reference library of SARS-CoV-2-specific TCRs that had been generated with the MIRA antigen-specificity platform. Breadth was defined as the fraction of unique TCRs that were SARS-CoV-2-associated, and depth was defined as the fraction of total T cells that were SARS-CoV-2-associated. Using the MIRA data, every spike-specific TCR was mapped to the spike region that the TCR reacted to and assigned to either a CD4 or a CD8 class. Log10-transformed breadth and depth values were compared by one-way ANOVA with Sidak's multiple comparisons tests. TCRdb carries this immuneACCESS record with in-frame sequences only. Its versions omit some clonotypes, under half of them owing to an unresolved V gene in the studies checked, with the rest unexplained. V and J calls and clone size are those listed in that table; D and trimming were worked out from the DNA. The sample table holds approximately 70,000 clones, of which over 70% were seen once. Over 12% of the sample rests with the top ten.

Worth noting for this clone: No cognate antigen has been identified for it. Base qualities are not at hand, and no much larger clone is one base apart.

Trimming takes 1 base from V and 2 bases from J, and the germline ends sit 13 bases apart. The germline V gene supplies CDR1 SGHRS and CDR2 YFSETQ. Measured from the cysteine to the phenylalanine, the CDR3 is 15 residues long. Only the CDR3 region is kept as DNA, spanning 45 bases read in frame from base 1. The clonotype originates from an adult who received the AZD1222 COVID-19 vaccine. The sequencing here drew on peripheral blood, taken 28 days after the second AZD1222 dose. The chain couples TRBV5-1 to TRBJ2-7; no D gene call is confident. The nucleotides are TGCGCCAGCAGCTTGTGGGCAGCGAGCGCCTACGAGCAGTACTTC. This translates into CASSLWAASAYEQYF.